A selection of T cell receptor beta chains follows, all from one sample in a study of Tregs in tolerant kidney transplant recipients. Using immunoSEQ multiplex PCR, the repertoire was profiled, and TCRdb retains in-frame clones only, with some absent. This sample has about 50,000 clones; over 85% occur once, and the top ten carry 15% to 18%. The sample was CD8+ T cells from blood (PBMCs), taken 12 months after the transplant. These TCRs come from a human patient who received a combined kidney and bone marrow transplant. Some T cells may be provided by the graft donor. Each CDR3 is given with its conserved first and last residue. A D gene is named only where the DNA matches it firmly. The listing skips clone size in some rows; elsewhere it reads once, few, many or a size class.

v_call,d_call,j_call,clone_size,cdr3_aa,cdr3_nt
TRBV6-6,TRBD1,TRBJ2-2,.,CATLPQGGTGELFF,TGTGCCACCTTACCACAGGGGGGCACCGGGGAGCTGTTTTTT
TRBV21-1,.,TRBJ2-4,.,CASTSGLADPLAKNIQYF,TGTGCCAGCACCTCGGGACTAGCGGACCCGCTAGCCAAAAACATTCAGTACTTC
TRBV4-2,TRBD1,TRBJ2-7,.,CASSQDETGNFDEQYF,TGTGCCAGCAGCCAAGACGAGACAGGGAATTTCGACGAGCAGTACTTC
TRBV5-1,.,TRBJ2-3,.,CASSQDRPTDTQYF,TGCGCCAGCAGCCAAGACAGGCCCACAGATACGCAGTATTTT
TRBV19,TRBD2,TRBJ2-1,.,CASSSSGVTYNEQFF,TGTGCCAGTAGTTCTAGCGGGGTAACCTACAATGAGCAGTTCTTC
TRBV11-3,TRBD2,TRBJ2-1,.,CASSLDPSGSGEQFF,TGTGCCAGCAGCTTAGACCCTAGCGGGAGTGGGGAGCAGTTCTTC
TRBV27,TRBD1,TRBJ1-1,.,CASRPPGQGAPLNTEAFF,TGTGCCAGCAGACCTCCGGGACAGGGGGCTCCCCTGAACACTGAAGCTTTCTTT
TRBV28,TRBD1,TRBJ2-1,once,CASLRDSLYNEQFF,TGTGCCAGCCTCCGGGACAGCCTTTACAATGAGCAGTTCTTC
TRBV27,.,TRBJ1-5,.,CASSTYSNQPQHF,TGTGCCAGCAGTACATATAGCAATCAGCCCCAGCATTTT
TRBV29-1,.,TRBJ1-2,.,CSVEDSQGPDYGYTF,TGCAGCGTTGAAGACAGTCAGGGGCCCGACTATGGCTACACCTTC
TRBV2,.,TRBJ1-6,.,CARGWVAGDFDNSPLHF,TGTGCCAGAGGATGGGTGGCAGGGGATTTCGATAATTCACCCCTCCACTTT
TRBV7-9,TRBD2,TRBJ2-5,few,CASSQGLAGLEETQYF,TGTGCCAGCAGTCAGGGACTAGCGGGGCTTGAAGAGACCCAGTACTTC
TRBV6-6,TRBD2,TRBJ2-5,once,CASSATTWEGRETQYF,TGTGCCAGCAGCGCCACGACGTGGGAGGGCCGGGAGACCCAGTACTTC